Listed below are T cell receptor beta chains from one sample, sequenced in a study of T cell responses to AZD1222 COVID-19 vaccine. Profiling relied on immunoSEQ multiplex PCR, and the TCRdb table lists in-frame clones only, not all of them. This table holds more than 110,000 clones, around 93% found once. The input for sequencing was peripheral blood, taken on day 0 of AZD1222 vaccination. Receptors were obtained from an adult in good health. Both conserved end residues are part of each CDR3. The D gene is left open where the match is weak. Rows may omit the clone size; those that give it use once, few, many or a size class.

j_gene	abundance	v_gene	d_gene	CDR3nt	CDR3aa
TRBJ1-2	once	TRBV24-1	-	TGTGCCACCCCCCTCGCCGGCTACACCTTC	CATPLAGYTF
TRBJ2-6	-	TRBV5-1	-	TGCGCCAGCAGCTTGGAACTCTCTGGGGCCAACGTCCTGACTTTC	CASSLELSGANVLTF
TRBJ1-2	-	TRBV6-5	-	TGTGCCAGCAGTTACTCGAACGGGCGGGCAGGGGTAGGCTACACCTTC	CASSYSNGRAGVGYTF
TRBJ2-3	-	TRBV27	-	TGTGCCAGCAGTTCCTATAATATAGATACGCAGTATTTT	CASSSYNIDTQYF
TRBJ2-3	-	TRBV28	-	TGTGCCAGTAGATCGGGCGGTAATACGCAGTATTTT	CASRSGGNTQYF
TRBJ1-2	-	TRBV4-1	-	TGCGCCAGCAGCCAAGCAGGAGGGGCGGACTATGGCTACACCTTC	CASSQAGGADYGYTF
TRBJ2-3	-	TRBV6-6	-	TGTGCCAGCAGTTACCCCCAGCCGGGCGTGGATACGCAGTATTTT	CASSYPQPGVDTQYF
TRBJ1-2	-	TRBV15	-	TGTGCCACCAGCAGAGTTGCGGGAAGCCTAGGCTATGGCTACACCTTC	CATSRVAGSLGYGYTF
TRBJ2-7	-	TRBV11-3	-	TGTGCCAGCAGCTATTGGGGGGCGGGAAGGGGTGACGAGCAGTACTTC	CASSYWGAGRGDEQYF
TRBJ2-3	-	TRBV4-2	TRBD1	TGTGCCAGCAGCCTCCAGGGGGCGGTTTCCGCAGATACGCAGTATTTT	CASSLQGAVSADTQYF
TRBJ2-5	-	TRBV10-1	-	TGCGCCAGCAGTGAGTCCCCGGGGGCGGGGACCCAGTACTTC	CASSESPGAGTQYF
TRBJ1-1	-	TRBV21-1	-	TGTGCCAGCAGCCCCTACTGCCCTCAGACAGGCCCGAACACTGAAGCTTTCTTT	CASSPYCPQTGPNTEAFF
TRBJ2-2	-	TRBV10-1	-	TGCGCCAGCAGTGTTAGTCGGTCCGGGGAGCTGTTTTTT	CASSVSRSGELFF
TRBJ1-6	few	TRBV28	TRBD1	TGTGCCAGCAGTTTTTGGTCAGGGGGCAACTATAATTCACCCCTCCACTTT	CASSFWSGGNYNSPLHF
TRBJ2-7	-	TRBV4-2	-	TGTGCCAGCAGCCAAGATGGGACGGGGGGCGAAGCCTACGAGCAGTACTTC	CASSQDGTGGEAYEQYF
TRBJ1-5	-	TRBV6-1	-	TGTGCCAGCAGTGATATTTTTAGGGCCCAGCATTTT	CASSDIFRAQHF
TRBJ1-6	-	TRBV5-6	TRBD1	TGTGCCAGCAGCTTCCCGGGACAGGGAAAAGGACCCCTCCACTTT	CASSFPGQGKGPLHF
TRBJ1-1	-	TRBV5-6	-	TGTGCCAGCAGCTTGGTCCACAGGTTGAACACTGAAGCTTTCTTT	CASSLVHRLNTEAFF
TRBJ2-1	-	TRBV19	TRBD2	TGTGCCAGTATCTCAGCGGGAGGGCCCTACAATGAGCAGTTCTTC	CASISAGGPYNEQFF
TRBJ2-7	once	TRBV19	-	TGTGCCAGTAGTAAAACGGCCAGCTCCTACGAGCAGTACTTC	CASSKTASSYEQYF
TRBJ1-4	-	TRBV7-9	-	TGTGCCAGCAGCTTAATGGCTAATGAAAAACTGTTTTTT	CASSLMANEKLFF
TRBJ1-4	-	TRBV5-1	-	TGCGCCAGCAGCTTGGGTATCGGGGATGAAAAACTGTTTTTT	CASSLGIGDEKLFF
TRBJ2-5	-	TRBV11-3	TRBD2	TGTGCCAGCAGCACATGGACTAGCGAGCAAGAGACCCAGTACTTC	CASSTWTSEQETQYF
TRBJ1-5	-	TRBV24-1	-	TGTGCCACCATCCGAGGGGGTCCCAATCAGCCCCAGCATTTT	CATIRGGPNQPQHF
TRBJ1-6	-	TRBV7-2	-	TGTGCCAGCAGCTTAGTTACGGGGGGTTCACCCCTCCACTTT	CASSLVTGGSPLHF
TRBJ2-7	-	TRBV7-9	-	TGTGCCAGCAGCTTATCTCAGTCTTACGAGCAGTACTTC	CASSLSQSYEQYF
TRBJ2-7	once	TRBV12-5	-	TGTGCTAGTGGGAGCGGCCCCTCCTACGAGCAGTACTTC	CASGSGPSYEQYF
TRBJ2-5	-	TRBV11-2	-	TGTGCCAGCAGCTTATTACAGTTTGGTGGCAGGGGAGAGACCCAGTACTTC	CASSLLQFGGRGETQYF
TRBJ1-1	-	TRBV11-3	-	TGTGCCAGCAGCTTAGGATTTCTGGATCGATTAGATCGCACTGAAGCTTTCTTT	CASSLGFLDRLDRTEAFF
TRBJ1-1	-	TRBV5-1	TRBD1	TGCGCCAGCAGCCAGGAGGGTTGGGACAGTGAAGCTTTCTTT	CASSQEGWDSEAFF
TRBJ2-5	-	TRBV11-2	-	TGTGCCAGCAGCTTAGAATTCAGGGGGACCCAGTACTTC	CASSLEFRGTQYF
TRBJ1-1	-	TRBV5-5	TRBD1	TGTGCCAGCAGCCGCAGGGGGTGGTCCCTTTTAGTGAACACTGAAGCTTTCTTT	CASSRRGWSLLVNTEAFF
TRBJ2-2	-	TRBV10-3	-	TGTGCCATCAGTACAAAGGACAGCAACACCGGGGAGCTGTTTTTT	CAISTKDSNTGELFF
TRBJ2-1	-	TRBV5-4	TRBD2	TGTGCCAGCACACTAGCGGGAGTAACTCATGAGCAGTTCTTC	CASTLAGVTHEQFF
TRBJ1-1	-	TRBV13	-	TGTGCCAGCAGCCCCCGGGACTCTCAAAGAGCTTTCTTT	CASSPRDSQRAFF
TRBJ1-2	-	TRBV7-9	-	TGTGCCAGCAGCTTAGGCTCAGGGCGAGGCTACACCTTC	CASSLGSGRGYTF
TRBJ1-2	-	TRBV11-2	TRBD1	TGTGCCAGCAGGAAACCGGGACAGGGTGAGGACGGCTACACCTTC	CASRKPGQGEDGYTF
TRBJ1-1	-	TRBV28	-	TGTGCCAGCAGTTTATTGGACGTGAACACTGAAGCTTTCTTT	CASSLLDVNTEAFF
TRBJ2-2	-	TRBV27	-	TGTGCCAGCAGCCGACCGTTCAACATGTTATTGGGGGACACCGGGGAGCTGTTTTTT	CASSRPFNMLLGDTGELFF
TRBJ2-5	-	TRBV5-4	TRBD2	TGTGCCAGCAGCTCACCTGGGACTAGCGGGGGGCAAGAGACCCAGTACTTC	CASSSPGTSGGQETQYF
TRBJ2-2	few	TRBV10-3	TRBD2	TGTGCCAGCGGAGGGACTAGCGGGATGTCCGGGGAGCTGTTTTTT	CASGGTSGMSGELFF
TRBJ1-5	-	TRBV28	-	TGTGCCAGCACGTCCCTGGACAGCCTTGATCAGCCCCAGCATTTT	CASTSLDSLDQPQHF
TRBJ2-7	-	TRBV5-6	-	TGTGCCAGCAGCTTGGCCGGGTCCTACGAGCAGTACTTC	CASSLAGSYEQYF
TRBJ2-1	-	TRBV9	-	TGTGCCAGCAGCCCCTTAGGGTCCCGCGCGGATGAGCAGTTCTTC	CASSPLGSRADEQFF
TRBJ1-5	-	TRBV5-6	-	TGTGCCAGCAGTCCCTCCCAGCCCCAGCATTTT	CASSPSQPQHF
TRBJ2-7	-	TRBV28	-	TGTGCCAGCAGTTTTTCGTCCGAGCAGTACTTC	CASSFSSEQYF
TRBJ1-2	once	TRBV7-8	-	TGTGCCAGCAGCCATTTCATCCTAGATGGCTACACCTTC	CASSHFILDGYTF
TRBJ1-2	-	TRBV6-2/TRBV6-3	-	TGTGCCAGCAGTTCGGACCTCGGGGTCGGCTACACCTTC	CASSSDLGVGYTF
TRBJ2-5	-	TRBV5-4	-	TGTGCCAGCAGCTTGGATGGACCAGGGACCCAGTACTTC	CASSLDGPGTQYF
TRBJ2-7	-	TRBV11-3	TRBD1	TGTGCCAGCAGGGACAGGAAAACCTACGAGCAGTACTTC	CASRDRKTYEQYF
TRBJ2-7	-	TRBV28	-	TGTGCTAAGTACGAGCAGTACTTC	CAKYEQYF